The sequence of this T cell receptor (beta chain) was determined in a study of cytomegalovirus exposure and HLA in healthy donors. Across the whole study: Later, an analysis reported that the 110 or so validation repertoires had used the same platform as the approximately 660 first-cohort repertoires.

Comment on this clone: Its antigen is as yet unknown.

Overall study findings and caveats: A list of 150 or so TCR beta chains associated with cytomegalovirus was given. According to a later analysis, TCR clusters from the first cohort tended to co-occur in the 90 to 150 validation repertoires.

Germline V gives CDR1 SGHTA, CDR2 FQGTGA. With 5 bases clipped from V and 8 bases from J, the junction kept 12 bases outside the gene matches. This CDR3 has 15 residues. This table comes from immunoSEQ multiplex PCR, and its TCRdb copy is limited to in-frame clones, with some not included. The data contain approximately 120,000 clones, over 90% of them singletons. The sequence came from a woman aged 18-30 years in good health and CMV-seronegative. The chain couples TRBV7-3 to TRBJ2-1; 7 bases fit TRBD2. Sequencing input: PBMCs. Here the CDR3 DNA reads TGTGCCAGCAGCCCAGGCCTAGCGGCCTTCGATGAGCAGTTCTTC. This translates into CASSPGLAAFDEQFF. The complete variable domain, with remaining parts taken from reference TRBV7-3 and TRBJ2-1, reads GAGVSQTPSNKVTEKGKYVELRCDPISGHTALYWYRQSLGQGPEFLIYFQGTGAADDSGLPNDRFFAVRPEGSVSTLKIQRTERGDSAVYLCASSPGLAAFDEQFFGPGTRLTVL.